This T cell receptor (beta chain) was captured by sequencing in a study of identical twins. General study findings and limits: One should note that invariant MAIT and iNKT cells could partly confound zero-insertion analyses.

Points on this clonotype: Its matching antigen is unknown.

TCRdb processed the 5' RACE reads anew with MiXCR; each CDR3 protein has one entry. This table holds about 240,000 distinct CDR3 sequences, approximately 8% found once. The CDR3 sequence is 16 residues long. V lost 1 base and J 10 bases, leaving 20 bases between the germline ends. Germline CDR1 LNHNV, CDR2 YYDKDF (reference sequence). These data also featured in a second study, about yellow fever vaccine responses in identical twins.

Sample: CD8+ T cells sorted from blood. V and J are TRBV15 and TRBJ2-1; D perhaps matches TRBD2 (6 bases). The receptor was derived from a woman under 30 in good health. The CDR3 sequence is CATSRGPPNTSLEQFF. The CDR3 coding sequence is TGTGCCACCAGCAGAGGTCCGCCAAATACTAGCCTAGAGCAGTTCTTC.